Listed below are T cell receptor beta chains from one sample, sequenced in a study of technical replicates of blood from several donors. The repertoire was sequenced with immunoSEQ multiplex PCR; TCRdb's copy has only in-frame clones and lacks some. The top ten clones hold 0.4% to 0.45% of a sample with tens of thousands of clones, 85% to 95% of them seen once. Sequencing was carried out using T cells isolated from PBMCs. The receptor source for this set is a human donor in good health. CDR3s include the opening cysteine and the closing phenylalanine or tryptophan. D genes are given only for firm matches. Clone size is not always given. Where it is, it says once, few, many or a class for expanded clones.

clone size: .
D gene: .
J gene: TRBJ2-6
V gene: TRBV7-8
CDR3 DNA: TGTGCCAGCAGCTTAGTAGCAGCTGGGGCCAACGTCCTGACTTTC
CDR3 protein: CASSLVAAGANVLTF

clone size: once
D gene: TRBD1
J gene: TRBJ1-5
V gene: TRBV27
CDR3 DNA: TGTGCCAGCAGTTTCGTGGGACAGAGTAGCAATCAGCCCCAGCATTTT
CDR3 protein: CASSFVGQSSNQPQHF

clone size: .
D gene: .
J gene: TRBJ1-1
V gene: TRBV7-9
CDR3 DNA: TGTGCCAGCAGCTTAGCTGCCAGGGCGAACACTGAAGCTTTCTTT
CDR3 protein: CASSLAARANTEAFF

clone size: once
D gene: TRBD1
J gene: TRBJ1-2
V gene: TRBV6-1
CDR3 DNA: TGTGCCAGCAGTGCAGGACAGGCTTATGGCTACACCTTC
CDR3 protein: CASSAGQAYGYTF

clone size: .
D gene: .
J gene: TRBJ2-3
V gene: TRBV5-4
CDR3 DNA: TGTGCCAGCAGCTTGGCAGTATCCCAGGGTTTGGATACGCAGTATTTT
CDR3 protein: CASSLAVSQGLDTQYF

clone size: .
D gene: .
J gene: TRBJ2-7
V gene: TRBV11-3
CDR3 DNA: TGTGCCAGCAGCCCCCCCCGTCAGGGGATTCGAGACTACGAGCAGTACTTC
CDR3 protein: CASSPPRQGIRDYEQYF

clone size: .
D gene: .
J gene: TRBJ2-5
V gene: TRBV6-5
CDR3 DNA: TGTGCCAGCAGCAGGGGAGTACAAGAGACCCAGTACTTC
CDR3 protein: CASSRGVQETQYF

clone size: .
D gene: .
J gene: TRBJ2-3
V gene: TRBV4-1
CDR3 DNA: TGCGCCAGCAGCCAAGGAGAGGTTGGTACCACAGATACGCAGTATTTT
CDR3 protein: CASSQGEVGTTDTQYF

clone size: .
D gene: .
J gene: TRBJ2-3
V gene: TRBV28
CDR3 DNA: TGTGCCAGCAGTTTACTGACAGATACGCAGTATTTT
CDR3 protein: CASSLLTDTQYF

clone size: .
D gene: .
J gene: TRBJ1-1
V gene: TRBV6-6
CDR3 DNA: TGTGCCAGCAGTTCCGGGGTTGCGCAGTCGGACACTGAAGCTTTCTTT
CDR3 protein: CASSSGVAQSDTEAFF

clone size: .
D gene: TRBD2
J gene: TRBJ2-1
V gene: TRBV7-3
CDR3 DNA: TGTGCCAGCAGCTTAACAACAGGACTAGCCACTGGTGAGCAGTTCTTC
CDR3 protein: CASSLTTGLATGEQFF

clone size: .
D gene: TRBD2
J gene: TRBJ2-7
V gene: TRBV4-2
CDR3 DNA: TGTGCCAGCAGCCAGGGACTAGCGGGAGGGCCCCACGAGCAGTACTTC
CDR3 protein: CASSQGLAGGPHEQYF

clone size: .
D gene: .
J gene: TRBJ2-7
V gene: TRBV5-1
CDR3 DNA: TGCGCCAGCAGCTTGGAGGAGGAGGCGGGCGAGCAGTACTTC
CDR3 protein: CASSLEEEAGEQYF

clone size: .
D gene: TRBD1
J gene: TRBJ1-2
V gene: TRBV19
CDR3 DNA: TGTGCCAGTAGTCGGCTTGGGACAGAGTCTAACTATGGCTACACCTTC
CDR3 protein: CASSRLGTESNYGYTF

clone size: .
D gene: TRBD2
J gene: TRBJ2-7
V gene: TRBV29-1
CDR3 DNA: TGCAGCGTTGTTGGGGGAGGGATCTACGAGCAGTACTTC
CDR3 protein: CSVVGGGIYEQYF

clone size: .
D gene: TRBD1
J gene: TRBJ2-7
V gene: TRBV6-5
CDR3 DNA: TGTGCCACGGGGCCGGGACAGGGGGGCGAGCAGTACTTC
CDR3 protein: CATGPGQGGEQYF